This entry is about one TCR beta chain. The germline gives CDR1 LGHDT, CDR2 YNNKEL (reference sequence). The length of the CDR3 is 16 residues. Deletions cut 0 bases from V and 3 bases from J, with 9 bases between. The data derive from a study of blood T cell repertoires in COVID-19. Background on the study: Samples representing acute and convalescent COVID-19 were sourced from the United States, Italy and Spain. PBMCs, B-cell-depleted T cells, or T cells were the source of the cDNA or gDNA that made up the material.

This table comes from immunoSEQ multiplex PCR, and its TCRdb copy is limited to in-frame clones, with some not included. The repertoire holds some 270,000 clones, with about 82% as singletons. Seattle patient enrollment occurred during active infection, with longitudinal follow-up thereafter. The chain employs TRBV3-1 (or the pseudogene TRBV3-2) and TRBJ1-6, with D unclear. The TCR comes from a woman older than 75 with COVID-19, enrolled during active disease. Sequencing was done on a sample of peripheral blood. The CDR3 nucleotides are TGTGCCAGCAGCCAAGACGCTCCCTACTATAATTCACCCCTCCACTTT. This sequence encodes CASSQDAPYYNSPLHF.